This T cell receptor beta chain was documented in a study of control samples from healthy donors and cancer patients. This CDR3 is 13 amino acids long. Germline-derived CDR1 and CDR2 are MNHEY and SMNVEV (reference sequence). V lost 4 bases to trimming and J lost 8 bases, with 14 bases between them. Clones were read by immunoSEQ multiplex PCR, and TCRdb kept only the in-frame ones, dropping some. The table lists some 89,000 clones, roughly 84% of them singletons. The chain uses TRBV27 and TRBJ1-1; D uncertain. The sequenced material came from blood. The clonotype originates from a middle-aged woman in good health. In DNA, the CDR3 is TGTGCCAGCAGTTCCCTCGACAATTCAGAAGCTTTCTTT. It encodes CASSSLDNSEAFF.